The 20 T cell receptor beta chains presented below share a single source sample, sequenced in a study of cytomegalovirus exposure and HLA in healthy donors. A multiplex PCR was run with 60 Vbeta primers and 13 Jbeta primers. Clones were sequenced by immunoSEQ multiplex PCR, and TCRdb holds only the in-frame ones, with some missing. The sample carries about 190,000 clones, more than 75% recorded once. The sample taken for sequencing was PBMCs. The receptors derive from a woman in her forties or fifties in good health and CMV-seropositive.

This chain uses TRBV10-3 with TRBJ1-4; D may be TRBD1 (5 bases). Per germline, CDR1 ENHRY and CDR2 SYGVKD. V lost 8 bases to trimming and J lost 4 bases, with 8 bases between them. The CDR3 is made up of 12 amino acids. CDR3 protein: CAIGAFNEKLFF. DNA for the CDR3: TGTGCCATCGGGGCCTTTAATGAAAAACTGTTTTTT.

In its sample, this clone was seen once. This chain links TRBV6-1 with TRBJ2-1; 7 positions agree with TRBD1. The ends lost 8 bases at V and 3 bases at J; junction bases unmatched: 10. Germline assignment: CDR1 MNHNS and CDR2 SASEGT. The CDR3 runs 15 residues. The CDR3 sequence is CASGGQASFYNEQFF. The CDR3 nucleotides read TGTGCCAGCGGAGGACAGGCGTCATTCTACAATGAGCAGTTCTTC.

This chain's CDR3 is CASGAWAKPGEQYF. As DNA, the CDR3 is TGTGCCAGCGGAGCTTGGGCGAAGCCGGGGGAGCAGTACTTC. The V and J genes are TRBV5-4 and TRBJ2-7; tentative D call: TRBD2 (5 bases). CDR1 is SGHNT, CDR2 YYREEE, per germline (reference sequence). Trimming cost V 7 bases and J 7 bases, with 21 bases left between them. This CDR3 has 14 residues.

V is TRBV7-6 and J is TRBJ2-5, with TRBD1 matching 8 bases. Germline CDR1 reads SGHVS; CDR2 reads FNYEAQ. The CDR3 has 13 residues. The junction had 4 bases not matched to a gene; V was cut back by 5 bases and J by 5 bases. The CDR3 region has the DNA TGTGCCAGCAGCCCTCGGACAGGGGAGACCCAGTACTTC. It specifies CASSPRTGETQYF.

This sequence joins TRBV5-6 and TRBJ2-5; 9 nucleotides agree with TRBD2. V lost 1 base and J lost 1; bases outside the gene matches: 2. The length of the CDR3 is 15 residues. The germline V gene encodes CDR1 SGHDT and CDR2 YYEEEE. This chain's CDR3 is CASSLTAGGQETQYF. In nucleotides, the CDR3 is TGTGCCAGCAGCTTGACAGCGGGGGGCCAAGAGACCCAGTACTTC.

V and J are TRBV27 and TRBJ2-1; tentative D call: TRBD2 (6 bases). This CDR3 comprises 15 residues. Between the trimmed V and J ends, which lost 3 bases and 6 bases, there was a span of 15 bases. Germline V gives CDR1 MNHEY, CDR2 SMNVEV (reference sequence). CDR3 DNA: TGTGCCAGCAGTTTGGAAGGTGGCGGGGCCAATGAGCAGTTCTTC. This translates into CASSLEGGGANEQFF.

This sequence joins TRBV14 and TRBJ1-3, with D unclear. This CDR3 is 15 amino acids long. The germline CDR1 and CDR2 sequences are SGHDN and FVKESK. Deletions cut 1 base from V and 4 bases from J, with 11 bases between. The CDR3 bases are TGTGCCAGCAGCCAAGTGTCCGGAGGAGGAAACACCATATATTTT. It is translated as CASSQVSGGGNTIYF.

V gene TRBV9 combines with J gene TRBJ1-3; no clear D gene. Germline V gene data show CDR1 as SGDLS and CDR2 as YYNGEE. CDR3 length: 14 amino acids. Trimming took off 4 bases at V and 0 bases at J, with 8 bases between the two ends. This CDR3 is CASSPTVSGNTIYF. As DNA, the CDR3 is TGTGCCAGCAGCCCAACGGTCTCTGGAAACACCATATATTTT.

The chain uses TRBV27 and TRBJ2-5, with TRBD1 matching 7 bases. Germline CDR1 is MNHEY and CDR2 is SMNVEV (reference sequence). V lost 8 bases to trimming and J lost 1 base; unmatched junction nucleotides: 7. CDR3 length: 14 amino acids. CDR3 bases: TGTGCCAGCGCTAAGGGACAGATCCAAGAGACCCAGTACTTC. Amino acids: CASAKGQIQETQYF.

The DNA of the CDR3 is TGCGCCAGCAGCTTGGGTGGAGGGACAGAGACCCAGTACTTC. Amino acid sequence: CASSLGGGTETQYF. The gene calls are TRBV5-1 and TRBJ2-5, with D possibly matching TRBD2 (6 bases). V lost 0 bases and J 4 bases, leaving 10 bases between the germline ends. Germline loops: CDR1 SGHRS, CDR2 YFSETQ. The CDR3 runs to 14 residues. The full variable domain, its missing parts supplied by reference TRBV5-1 and TRBJ2-5, is KAGVTQTPRYLIKTRGQQVTLSCSPISGHRSVSWYQQTPGQGLQFLFEYFSETQRNKGNFPGRFSGRQFSNSRSEMNVSTLELGDSALYLCASSLGGGTETQYFGPGTRLLVL.

The rearrangement links TRBV19 to TRBJ1-1; 8 bases line up with TRBD1. Trimming took 8 bases from V and 2 from J; bases not matched to a gene: 10. The CDR3 contains 15 residues. Germline assignment: CDR1 LNHDA and CDR2 SQIVND (reference sequence). CDR3 nucleotides: TGTGCCAGTCGTAAGGGACAGGTAAAAAACACTGAAGCTTTCTTT. Amino acid sequence: CASRKGQVKNTEAFF. Supplemented by reference TRBV19 and TRBJ1-1, the full variable domain reads DGGITQSPKYLFRKEGQNVTLSCEQNLNHDAMYWYRQDPGQGLRLIYYSQIVNDFQKGDIAEGYSVSREKKESFPLTVTSAQKNPTAFYLCASRKGQVKNTEAFFGQGTRLTVV.

This clone was found once. The chain uses TRBV28 and TRBJ1-1, with a possible D match to TRBD1 (6 bases). The CDR3 length is 14 residues. Germline V gives CDR1 MDHEN, CDR2 SYDVKM. Trimming shortened V by 6 bases and J by 3 bases, and 14 bases separated the two germline ends. The DNA of the CDR3 is TGTGCCAGCAGCGGGGGGGCGAAGGACACTGAAGCTTTCTTT. It yields the protein CASSGGAKDTEAFF.

The chain has TRBV19 and TRBJ2-2, with D possibly being TRBD2 (7 bases). Trimming removed 1 base at V and 6 bases at J, with 18 bases between. The germline V gene encodes CDR1 LNHDA and CDR2 SQIVND (reference sequence). The CDR3 length is 17 residues. This CDR3 reads CASSIARGAGYAGELFF. The CDR3 DNA follows: TGTGCCAGTAGTATAGCTCGGGGGGCAGGGTACGCCGGGGAGCTGTTTTTT.

This chain connects TRBV10-3 to TRBJ2-7, with TRBD1 matching over 9 bases. This CDR3 spans 17 amino acids. Germline V gene lookup returns CDR1 ENHRY and CDR2 SYGVKD. The ends lost 0 bases at V and 4 bases at J; junction bases unmatched: 10. CDR3 protein: CAISESALQGAGYEQYF. DNA of the CDR3: TGTGCCATCAGTGAGTCGGCCTTACAGGGGGCAGGGTACGAGCAGTACTTC.

This clone came up once. The chain has TRBV18 and TRBJ2-1; 10 positions agree with TRBD1. V shed 6 bases, J shed 5 bases, and the junction held 4 bases outside the gene matches. The CDR3 length is 14 residues. Germline CDR1 KGHSH, CDR2 LQKENI. DNA of the CDR3: TGTGCCAGCTCCCGGGACAGGGGAAACAATGAGCAGTTCTTC. Amino acids: CASSRDRGNNEQFF. The entire variable domain, with the rest obtained from reference TRBV18 and TRBJ2-1, is as follows: NAGVMQNPRHLVRRRGQEARLRCSPMKGHSHVYWYRQLPEEGLKFMVYLQKENIIDESGMPKERFSAEFPKEGPSILRIQQVVRGDSAAYFCASSRDRGNNEQFFGPGTRLTVL.

J is TRBJ2-1 and V is TRBV6-6; D possibly corresponds to TRBD2 (6 bases). This CDR3 has 12 residues. The germline CDR1 and CDR2 sequences are MNHNY and SVGAGI (reference sequence). Trimming left V 6 bases short and J 4 bases short, with 7 bases between. For the CDR3, the DNA is TGTGCCAGCAGCGCGGGGTACAATGAGCAGTTCTTC. This gives the protein CASSAGYNEQFF.

V usage is TRBV6-1 and J usage is TRBJ2-7, with D perhaps TRBD1 (6 bases). From germline, CDR1 is MNHNS and CDR2 SASEGT. The CDR3 extends over 13 amino acids. Deletions cut 8 bases from V and 1 base from J, with 12 bases between. This chain's CDR3 is CASARQGSYEQYF. The DNA of the CDR3 is TGTGCCAGCGCGCGGCAGGGGTCCTACGAGCAGTACTTC.

This clone turned up a few times. The rearrangement joins TRBV29-1 to TRBJ1-1; no clear D. Germline V lookup: CDR1 SQVTM, CDR2 ANQGSEA. The CDR3 is 13 residues long. Trimming took off 3 bases at V and 0 bases at J, with 8 bases between the two ends. CDR3 residues: CSVDRVLNTEAFF. The CDR3 DNA is TGCAGCGTTGATAGAGTCTTGAACACTGAAGCTTTCTTT. Using reference TRBV29-1 and TRBJ1-1 for the parts outside the CDR3, the full variable domain is SAVISQKPSRDICQRGTSLTIQCQVDSQVTMMFWYRQQPGQSLTLIATANQGSEATYESGFVIDKFPISRPNLTFSTLTVSNMSPEDSSIYLCSVDRVLNTEAFFGQGTRLTVV.

In nucleotides, the CDR3 is TGTGCCAGCAGTGCAAGGGGCCGGCCGAATTCACCCCTCCACTTT. Translation: CASSARGRPNSPLHF. This sequence joins TRBV6-6 and TRBJ1-6; tentative D call: TRBD1 (5 bases). Germline V lookup: CDR1 MNHNY, CDR2 SVGAGI (reference sequence). The ends were cut back, 5 bases at V and 7 bases at J, with 15 bases in the middle. The CDR3 totals 15 residues.

This clone occurred once. V gene TRBV28 combines with J gene TRBJ1-4, with 9 bases that match TRBD1. With 6 bases clipped from V and 7 bases from J, the junction kept 3 bases outside the gene matches. The CDR3 sequence is 13 residues long. Germline assignment: CDR1 MDHEN and CDR2 SYDVKM. Here the CDR3 reads CASRTGGGEKLFF. CDR3 nucleotide sequence: TGTGCCAGCAGGACAGGGGGGGGTGAAAAACTGTTTTTT.